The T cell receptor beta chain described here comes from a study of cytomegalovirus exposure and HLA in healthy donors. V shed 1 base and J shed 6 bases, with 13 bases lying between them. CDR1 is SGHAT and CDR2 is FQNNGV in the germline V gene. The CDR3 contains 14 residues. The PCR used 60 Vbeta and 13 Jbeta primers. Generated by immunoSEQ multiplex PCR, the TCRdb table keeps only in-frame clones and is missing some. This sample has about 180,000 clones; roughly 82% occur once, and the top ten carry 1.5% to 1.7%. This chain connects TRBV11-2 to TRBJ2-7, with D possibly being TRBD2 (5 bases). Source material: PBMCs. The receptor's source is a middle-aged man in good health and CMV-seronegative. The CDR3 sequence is CASSLARGSVEQYF. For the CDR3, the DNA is TGTGCCAGCAGCTTAGCCCGGGGAAGTGTCGAGCAGTACTTC.